The 9 T cell receptor beta chains presented below share a single source sample, sequenced in a study of CD8 T cells in Susac syndrome. An amount of RNA that ranged from roughly 0.45 to 1 ug was reverse transcribed with random hexamers. TCRdb re-derived calls from the immunoSEQ multiplex PCR reads in MiXCR, one entry per CDR3 protein. The profile shows around 180,000 distinct CDR3 sequences, 94% of them singletons. Sequencing was performed on CD4+ T cells from PBMCs. The source of these receptors is a human donor with Susac syndrome.

This clonotype came up once. V is TRBV19 and J is TRBJ1-2, with no clear D. The V gene lost 7 bases and the J gene lost 2 bases, with 8 bases spanning the gap. The germline V gene encodes CDR1 LNHDA and CDR2 SQIVND (reference sequence). There are 12 residues in the CDR3. The CDR3 bases are TGTGCCAGTACACAGAAAAACTATGGCTACACCTTC. This codes for CASTQKNYGYTF.

V gene TRBV12-3 or TRBV12-4 combines with J gene TRBJ2-1; 12 positions match TRBD2. Germline trimming cut 5 bases from V and 7 bases from J; bases unmatched to any gene: 9. This CDR3 is 16 amino acids long. CDR3: CASSPMTSGGGNEQFF. In DNA, the CDR3 is TGTGCCAGCAGTCCAATGACTAGCGGGGGAGGAAATGAGCAGTTCTTC.

This clonotype turned up a few times. This chain links TRBV29-1 with TRBJ2-3, with a weak D call TRBD1 (5 bases). Germline loops: CDR1 SQVTM, CDR2 ANQGSEA. V lost 3 bases, J lost 3 bases, and 10 bases lay in between. The CDR3 runs 13 residues. The CDR3 DNA sequence: TGCAGCGTTGATCAGGGTGGGACAGATACGCAGTATTTT. This sequence encodes CSVDQGGTDTQYF.

The genes are TRBV20-1 and TRBJ2-1; D gene unclear. V gave up 0 bases and J gave up 3 bases, with 9 bases separating them. Germline V gene lookup returns CDR1 DFQATT and CDR2 SNEGSKA (reference sequence). This CDR3 region has 14 residues. CDR3 sequence: CSAREASVYNEQFF. CDR3 DNA sequence: TGCAGTGCTAGAGAGGCTAGTGTCTACAATGAGCAGTTCTTC.

The rearrangement uses TRBV14 and TRBJ2-4; D gene unclear. V lost 4 bases, J lost 4 bases, and 17 bases lay in between. The CDR3 length is 16 residues. Looked up from germline, CDR1 is SGHDN and CDR2 is FVKESK. The CDR3 DNA reads TGTGCCAGCAGCCTCCGTCCAGGCCTAGGGAAAAACATTCAGTACTTC. This translates into CASSLRPGLGKNIQYF.

The chain has TRBV2 and TRBJ1-1; TRBD1 matches 9 bases. With 8 bases clipped from V and 5 bases from J, the junction kept 6 bases outside the gene matches. This CDR3 contains 13 residues. Germline lookup yields CDR1 SNHLY and CDR2 FYNNEI. CDR3 sequence reads: CASEVDRGTEAFF. The DNA for the CDR3 is TGTGCCAGCGAAGTTGACAGGGGGACTGAAGCTTTCTTT.

The V gene is TRBV12-3 or TRBV12-4, the J gene TRBJ2-5; 13 bases fit TRBD2. This CDR3 has 17 amino acids. Unmatched junction bases numbered 8, after V lost 3 bases and J lost 4 bases. CDR3 amino acids: CASSFYPGLAGRETQYF. CDR3 nucleotide sequence: TGTGCCAGCAGTTTTTACCCGGGACTAGCGGGGAGAGAGACCCAGTACTTC.

This clonotype was counted once. The V gene is TRBV24-1, the J gene TRBJ2-3, with D perhaps assigned TRBD1 or TRBD2 (5 bases each). The CDR3 runs 14 residues. Per the germline V gene, CDR1 is KGHDR and CDR2 is SFDVKD. With 5 bases removed from V and 7 bases from J, the gap between germline ends came to 15 bases. CDR3 protein: CATSARDPPNTQYF. The CDR3 DNA reads TGTGCCACCAGTGCCCGGGACCCTCCGAATACGCAGTATTTT.

The chain is built from TRBV2 and TRBJ2-3; D is unresolved. V lost 4 bases and J 5 bases, leaving 7 bases between the germline ends. The CDR3 consists of 12 residues. From germline, CDR1 is SNHLY and CDR2 FYNNEI. The CDR3 is CASSAERDTQYF. CDR3 coding DNA: TGTGCCAGCAGTGCGGAGAGAGATACGCAGTATTTT. Drawing the rest from reference TRBV2 and TRBJ2-3, the complete variable domain is EPEVTQTPSHQVTQMGQEVILRCVPISNHLYFYWYRQILGQKVEFLVSFYNNEISEKSEIFDDQFSVERPDGSNFTLKIRSTKLEDSAMYFCASSAERDTQYFGPGTRLTVL.